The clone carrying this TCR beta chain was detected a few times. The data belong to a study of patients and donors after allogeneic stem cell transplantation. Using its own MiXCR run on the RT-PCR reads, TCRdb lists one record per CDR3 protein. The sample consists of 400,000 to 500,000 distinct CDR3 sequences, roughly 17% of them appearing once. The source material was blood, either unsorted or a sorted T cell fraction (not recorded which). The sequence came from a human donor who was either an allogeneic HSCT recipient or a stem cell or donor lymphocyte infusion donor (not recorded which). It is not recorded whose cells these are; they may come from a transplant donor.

In DNA, the CDR3 is TGCAGTGCTCGGGACAGCCTTGCCGATACGCAGTATTTT. Amino acid sequence: CSARDSLADTQYF. The chain uses TRBV20-1 and TRBJ2-3, with 7 bases aligning to TRBD1. Germline assignment: CDR1 DFQATT and CDR2 SNEGSKA (reference sequence). CDR3 length: 13 amino acids. V was pared by 5 bases and J by 6 bases, with 8 bases of the junction left unmatched.